This T cell receptor (beta chain) was retrieved from a study of blood T cells in healthy people across ages. Next came a second PCR, run for about 6 to 12 cycles, which used a sample-barcoded 5' primer along with a J-beta primer mix. One entry per CDR3 protein, called by TCRdb with MiXCR from the 5' RACE reads. The sample lists fewer than 2,000,000 distinct CDR3 sequences; roughly 32% were seen once. Germline V gene sequence: CDR1 DFQATT, CDR2 SNEGSKA (reference sequence). This CDR3 has 13 residues. Trimming removed 3 bases from V and 1 base from J, with 9 bases in between. Notes on this clonotype: What it binds is not known.

General study points: Estimates of diversity drawn from one million T cells were considered underestimates.

Material for sequencing was blood. J is TRBJ2-5 and V is TRBV20-1; D remains ambiguous. This clonotype was sampled from a woman in her twenties or thirties in good health. For the CDR3, the DNA is TGCAGTGCTAGTTTGACGGTCCAAGAGACCCAGTACTTC. Translating gives CSASLTVQETQYF.